This record looks at one TCR beta chain sequence and its context. Germline CDR1 is WSHSY and CDR2 is SAAADI. CDR3 length: 14 residues. V lost 2 bases to trimming and J lost 2 bases; unmatched junction nucleotides: 2. In the original processing: The authors estimated nucleated cell counts from reference gene primer amplification. The protocol was immunoSEQ multiplex PCR, while the TCRdb copy is restricted to in-frame clones and leaves out a portion. V, J and clone size derive from that table, while D and trimming were established from the DNA sequence. The table shows about 210,000 clones, with roughly 88% occurring only once. The entry originates in a study of blood T cell repertoires in COVID-19. Study background: Some COVID-19 samples were acute and others convalescent; all came from the United States, Italy and Spain. From T cells, B-cell-depleted T cells, or PBMCs came the material, which was cDNA or gDNA.

This receptor was obtained from a man aged 18 to 30 with active or convalescent COVID-19. Specimen: peripheral blood. The rearrangement links TRBV10-2 to TRBJ1-2; 7 bases agree with TRBD1. Here the CDR3 reads CASSETGENYGYTF. The DNA for the CDR3 is TGCGCCAGCAGTGAGACAGGGGAAAACTATGGCTACACCTTC.